This passage covers 32 T cell receptor beta chains from one sample sequenced in a study of cytotoxic CD8 clonotypes in ibrutinib-treated CLL. The assay was immunoSEQ multiplex PCR, and TCRdb's table has in-frame clones only and misses some. Of approximately 140,000 clones in the sample, approximately 75% were seen once. The material sequenced was PBMCs, taken after 12 months of ibrutinib treatment. These receptors were obtained from a human donor with chronic lymphocytic leukemia.

This chain connects TRBV2 to TRBJ1-4; tentatively, D is TRBD1 (5 bases). Germline assignment: CDR1 SNHLY and CDR2 FYNNEI. CDR3 length: 15 amino acids. Between the trimmed V and J ends, which lost 6 bases and 3 bases, there was a span of 14 bases. CDR3 sequence reads: CASSQEAGSNEKLFF. For the CDR3, the DNA is TGTGCCAGCAGCCAGGAGGCAGGGTCTAATGAAAAACTGTTTTTT.

The sample holds many counts of this clone. This chain connects TRBV9 to TRBJ1-3; 9 nucleotides align to TRBD1. This CDR3 has 16 residues. Unmatched junction bases numbered 5, after V lost 4 bases and J lost 0 bases. The V gene's germline CDR1 is SGDLS and CDR2 YYNGEE. The CDR3 DNA sequence: TGTGCCAGCAGCCCGGGACAGGGTCCCTCTGGAAACACCATATATTTT. The encoded protein is CASSPGQGPSGNTIYF.

The chain joins TRBV5-6 to TRBJ2-3, with 9 bases matching TRBD2. Looked up from germline, CDR1 is SGHDT and CDR2 is YYEEEE. This CDR3 region has 16 residues. Unmatched junction bases numbered 6, after V lost 0 bases and J lost 4 bases. CDR3 protein: CASSLGLAGWSDTQYF. CDR3 in DNA: TGTGCCAGCAGCTTGGGCCTAGCGGGGTGGTCAGATACGCAGTATTTT.

The chain carries TRBV2 and TRBJ2-5, with a possible D match to TRBD1 (5 bases). Trimming removed 9 bases at V and 0 bases at J, with 8 bases between. Germline V gene data show CDR1 as SNHLY and CDR2 as FYNNEI. The CDR3 is 12 amino acids. The CDR3 here is CARDTNQETQYF. For the CDR3, the DNA is TGTGCCAGGGACACGAACCAAGAGACCCAGTACTTC.

The V call is TRBV19, the J call TRBJ1-2, with no clear D. Trimming cost V 3 bases and J 4 bases, with 15 bases left between them. The germline V gene has CDR1 LNHDA and CDR2 SQIVND (reference sequence). The CDR3 runs 15 residues. Written as DNA, the CDR3 is TGTGCCAGTAGTATTCCCCCGCCCAACCTCTATGGCTACACCTTC. Translation: CASSIPPPNLYGYTF.

V gene TRBV7-2 combines with J gene TRBJ2-5; D is undetermined. The CDR3 runs to 14 residues. The ends were cut back, 4 bases at V and 1 base at J, with 10 bases in the middle. The germline V gene has CDR1 SGHTA and CDR2 FQGNSA. CDR3: CASSSGPAQETQYF. The CDR3 DNA sequence: TGTGCCAGCAGCTCTGGGCCCGCCCAAGAGACCCAGTACTTC.

V usage is TRBV5-1 and J usage is TRBJ2-7; D uncertain. CDR3 length: 14 amino acids. Looked up from germline, CDR1 is SGHRS and CDR2 is YFSETQ. With 2 bases removed from V and 6 bases from J, the gap between germline ends came to 15 bases. This CDR3 is CASSFVGSYAEQYF. CDR3 bases: TGCGCCAGCAGCTTTGTTGGTTCTTACGCCGAGCAGTACTTC. The full variable domain, completed using reference TRBV5-1 and TRBJ2-7, is KAGVTQTPRYLIKTRGQQVTLSCSPISGHRSVSWYQQTPGQGLQFLFEYFSETQRNKGNFPGRFSGRQFSNSRSEMNVSTLELGDSALYLCASSFVGSYAEQYFGPGTRLTVT.

The count of this clone is one. The rearrangement links TRBV30 to TRBJ1-5; 7 bases are a match to TRBD1. Trimming cost V 5 bases and J 3 bases; bases outside gene matches: 4. The length of the CDR3 is 13 residues. CDR1 GTSNPN and CDR2 SVGIG come from the germline V gene (reference sequence). CDR3 DNA: TGTGCCTGGGGAGACAGGGACAATCAGCCCCAGCATTTT. This sequence encodes CAWGDRDNQPQHF.

CDR3 nucleotide sequence: TGTGCCAGCAGCTTAGTTTCTAGCGGGGGCTACGAGCAGTACTTC. Translating gives CASSLVSSGGYEQYF. The chain combines TRBV7-2 with TRBJ2-7, with 10 bases aligning to TRBD2. Germline-derived CDR1 and CDR2 are SGHTA and FQGNSA. The CDR3 extends over 15 amino acids. The V and J ends lost 1 base and 3 bases, in that order; junction bases with no gene match: 3.

This clone is a singleton in its sample. The chain is built from TRBV19 and TRBJ1-2; 9 bases line up with TRBD1. Germline lookup yields CDR1 LNHDA and CDR2 SQIVND (reference sequence). The CDR3 covers 14 residues. Losses at the gene ends were 6 bases for V and 4 bases for J; bases not matched to a gene: 6. CDR3 residues: CASRNRGQSYGYTF. CDR3 DNA: TGTGCCAGTAGGAACAGGGGGCAAAGCTATGGCTACACCTTC.

The genes are TRBV30 and TRBJ1-5; 8 nucleotides agree with TRBD1. After removal of 6 bases from V and 8 bases from J, the junction contained 6 bases not matched to a gene. Germline V gene lookup returns CDR1 GTSNPN and CDR2 SVGIG (reference sequence). The CDR3 runs to 12 residues. CDR3 sequence: CACDRGGKPQHF. CDR3 bases: TGTGCCTGTGACAGGGGAGGGAAGCCCCAGCATTTT.

The chain combines TRBV6-5 with TRBJ1-2; D unresolved. Germline V gives CDR1 MNHEY, CDR2 SVGAGI. V lost 11 bases, J lost 0 bases, and 13 bases lay in between. This CDR3 has 13 amino acids. CDR3 DNA sequence: TGTGCCGGAAGCCGTGGGGCTAACTATGGCTACACCTTC. Translating it yields CAGSRGANYGYTF.

The rearrangement links TRBV29-1 to TRBJ1-4; D not resolved. Looked up from germline, CDR1 is SQVTM and CDR2 is ANQGSEA. V was clipped by 6 bases and J by 8 bases, with 19 bases between them. CDR3 length: 14 amino acids. CDR3 in amino acids: CSVRYGFAVEKLFF. As DNA, the CDR3 is TGCAGCGTCCGATACGGTTTTGCTGTCGAAAAACTGTTTTTT.

The V call is TRBV2, the J call TRBJ2-3; D possibly corresponds to TRBD2 (6 bases). This CDR3 region has 15 residues. Germline loops: CDR1 SNHLY, CDR2 FYNNEI. The CDR3 loop reads CAALRRGGGTDTQYF. The CDR3 DNA follows: TGTGCTGCCCTACGGCGGGGTGGAGGCACAGATACGCAGTATTTT.

This clone was recorded many times. This chain joins TRBV7-2 and TRBJ2-7; 8 bases are a match to TRBD1. The CDR3 is made up of 14 amino acids. With V trimmed by 2 bases and J by 5 bases, 5 bases remained unmatched. Per the germline V gene, CDR1 is SGHTA and CDR2 is FQGNSA. The CDR3 DNA reads as TGTGCCAGCAGCTTATGGCAGGGGGCCCACGAGCAGTACTTC. It is translated as CASSLWQGAHEQYF.

The rearrangement links TRBV9 to TRBJ1-5; 9 bases agree with TRBD1. Germline V lookup: CDR1 SGDLS, CDR2 YYNGEE. The CDR3 has 16 residues. Germline trimming cut 2 bases from V and 6 bases from J; bases unmatched to any gene: 9. CDR3 bases: TGTGCCAGCAGCGTGGGGTTGGGGACAGGGATTCAGCCCCAGCATTTT. Amino acid sequence: CASSVGLGTGIQPQHF. Drawing the rest from reference TRBV9 and TRBJ1-5, the complete variable domain is DSGVTQTPKHLITATGQRVTLRCSPRSGDLSVYWYQQSLDQGLQFLIQYYNGEERAKGNILERFSAQQFPDLHSELNLSSLELGDSALYFCASSVGLGTGIQPQHFGDGTRLSIL.

The chain uses TRBV11-2 and TRBJ1-1; D not resolved. The CDR3 length is 16 residues. Trimming shortened V by 1 base and J by 1 base, and 13 bases separated the two germline ends. CDR1 is SGHAT, CDR2 FQNNGV, per germline. The CDR3 DNA is TGTGCCAGCAGCTTAGTCTCGAGGGAGGGGAACACTGAAGCTTTCTTT. Its translation: CASSLVSREGNTEAFF.

V usage is TRBV6-5 and J usage is TRBJ2-7; TRBD1 matches 8 bases. The CDR3 covers 12 residues. V lost 6 bases, J lost 6 bases, and 4 bases stayed unmatched. Germline V gene lookup returns CDR1 MNHEY and CDR2 SVGAGI. The CDR3, as DNA: TGTGCCAGCAGACAGGGGGTGATCGAGCAGTACTTC. Amino acid sequence: CASRQGVIEQYF.

Here the CDR3 DNA reads TGCGCCAGCAGCACAATCCCCAGCAGCGGGGGCTTCCCAAATGAGCAGTTCTTC. It codes for CASSTIPSSGGFPNEQFF. The chain combines TRBV5-1 with TRBJ2-1; 8 bases align to TRBD2. CDR3 length: 18 residues. Unmatched junction bases numbered 19, after V lost 4 bases and J lost 7 bases. Germline V gives CDR1 SGHRS, CDR2 YFSETQ.

J is TRBJ1-4 and V is TRBV30; no definite D call. Germline V gene sequence: CDR1 GTSNPN, CDR2 SVGIG (reference sequence). V lost 4 bases and J 0 bases, leaving 12 bases between the germline ends. This CDR3 spans 15 amino acids. CDR3 in amino acids: CAWTPGVATNEKLFF. CDR3 in DNA: TGTGCCTGGACACCAGGCGTTGCAACTAATGAAAAACTGTTTTTT.

This clone has more than one count but fewer than ten. The chain joins TRBV7-8 to TRBJ1-5, with TRBD1 identical over 8 bases. Germline loops: CDR1 SGHVS, CDR2 FQNEAQ. V lost 1 base and J lost 5; bases outside the gene matches: 7. The CDR3 spans 16 residues. In DNA form, the CDR3 reads TGTGCCAGCAGCTTAGGTCCAGGGGGCACTGATCAGCCCCAGCATTTT. It translates to CASSLGPGGTDQPQHF.

The rearrangement joins TRBV7-2 to TRBJ1-2; 8 nucleotides align to TRBD1. V shed 1 base and J 4 bases; nucleotides not matched to a gene: 11. The germline V gene has CDR1 SGHTA and CDR2 FQGNSA. This CDR3 comprises 17 residues. The CDR3 coding sequence is TGTGCCAGCAGCTTAGGTCGGACAGGGAGCCGGGGCTATGGCTACACCTTC. It translates to CASSLGRTGSRGYGYTF.

The chain joins TRBV7-2 to TRBJ2-7; D not resolved. This CDR3 spans 14 amino acids. V was trimmed by 5 bases and J by 6 bases, leaving 17 bases between them. In germline, CDR1 is SGHTA, CDR2 FQGNSA. The DNA for the CDR3 is TGTGCCAGCAGCGCATGGGTCCCCAGTAGCGAGCAGTACTTC. Residues: CASSAWVPSSEQYF.

This clone was seen a handful of times. This sequence joins TRBV7-9 and TRBJ1-4; the D gene is possibly TRBD1 (5 bases). Trimming stripped 1 base from V and 7 bases from J, with 10 bases between. The CDR3 has 14 residues. The germline V gene encodes CDR1 SEHNR and CDR2 FQNEAQ (reference sequence). The DNA for the CDR3 is TGTGCCAGCAGCTTAGAAGCGGGGGGTGAAAAACTGTTTTTT. Translation: CASSLEAGGEKLFF. Variable domain in full (rest from reference TRBV7-9 and TRBJ1-4): DTGVSQNPRHKITKRGQNVTFRCDPISEHNRLYWYRQTLGQGPEFLTYFQNEAQLEKSRLLSDRFSAERPKGSFSTLEIQRTEQGDSAMYLCASSLEAGGEKLFFGSGTQLSVL.

The rearrangement links TRBV2 to TRBJ2-7; D unclear. The CDR3 is 13 residues long. The V end lost 6 bases, the J end lost 0 bases, and 9 bases lay between the germline ends. Germline V gene data show CDR1 as SNHLY and CDR2 as FYNNEI. CDR3 nucleotides: TGTGCCAGCAGCCCAGGTATCTCCTACGAGCAGTACTTC. It translates to CASSPGISYEQYF.

In this sample, this clone turned up a few times. This chain joins TRBV29-1 and TRBJ1-1; D is perhaps TRBD1 (6 bases). Trimming left V 3 bases short and J 1 base short, with 12 bases between. Per the germline V gene, CDR1 is SQVTM and CDR2 is ANQGSEA. This CDR3 region has 14 residues. The CDR3: CSVDRGTRNTEAFF. The DNA of the CDR3 is TGCAGCGTTGATCGGGGGACACGGAACACTGAAGCTTTCTTT.

The rearrangement uses TRBV30 and TRBJ1-2; D may be TRBD1 (5 bases). From germline, CDR1 is GTSNPN and CDR2 SVGIG (reference sequence). V gave up 6 bases and J gave up 1 base, with 9 bases separating them. CDR3 length: 12 amino acids. This chain's CDR3 is CACNQGNYGYTF. The CDR3 region has the DNA TGTGCCTGTAACCAGGGTAACTATGGCTACACCTTC. Full variable domain (rest looked up from reference TRBV30 and TRBJ1-2): SQTIHQWPATLVQPVGSPLSLECTVEGTSNPNLYWYRQAAGRGLQLLFYSVGIGQISSEVPQNLSASRPQDRQFILSSKKLLLSDSGFYLCACNQGNYGYTFGSGTRLTVV.

The V gene is TRBV10-2, the J gene TRBJ1-1, with D unresolved. This CDR3 comprises 11 residues. The V gene lost 8 bases and the J gene lost 8 bases, with 12 bases spanning the gap. Germline V lookup: CDR1 WSHSY, CDR2 SAAADI. In DNA form, the CDR3 reads TGCGCCAGCTCCCGTTTGGGGGAAGCTTTCTTT. As protein: CASSRLGEAFF.

This clone showed up just once. The chain joins TRBV16 to TRBJ1-5; D is uncertain. V lost 0 bases and J 5 bases, leaving 5 bases between the germline ends. Germline values: CDR1 KGHSY, CDR2 FQNENV. CDR3 size: 13 residues. The CDR3 coding sequence is TGTGCCAGCAGCCAATCTCTCTATCAGCCCCAGCATTTT. This sequence encodes CASSQSLYQPQHF.

J is TRBJ1-4 and V is TRBV5-6; 9 nucleotides agree with TRBD1. Germline V CDR1 and CDR2: SGHDT, YYEEEE. This CDR3 has 14 residues. The ends lost 2 bases at V and 8 bases at J; junction bases unmatched: 4. This CDR3 reads CASSLQGAVEKLFF. The DNA of the CDR3 is TGTGCCAGCAGCTTACAGGGGGCTGTCGAAAAACTGTTTTTT.

This clone was found once. This rearrangement joins TRBV5-1 to TRBJ1-5; D is perhaps TRBD1 (5 bases). Trimming shortened V by 0 bases and J by 2 bases, and 9 bases separated the two germline ends. There are 15 residues in the CDR3. Germline values: CDR1 SGHRS, CDR2 YFSETQ. The CDR3 reads CASSLDVGRNQPQHF. For the CDR3, the DNA is TGCGCCAGCAGCTTGGATGTGGGGCGCAATCAGCCCCAGCATTTT. The entire variable domain, with the rest obtained from reference TRBV5-1 and TRBJ1-5, is as follows: KAGVTQTPRYLIKTRGQQVTLSCSPISGHRSVSWYQQTPGQGLQFLFEYFSETQRNKGNFPGRFSGRQFSNSRSEMNVSTLELGDSALYLCASSLDVGRNQPQHFGDGTRLSIL.

This rearrangement joins TRBV6-4 to TRBJ2-7; the D call may be TRBD1 or TRBD2 (6 bases each). CDR1 is MRHNA and CDR2 is SNTAGT in the germline V gene. The CDR3 runs to 15 residues. V was pared by 4 bases and J by 2 bases, with 15 bases between. Here the CDR3 reads CASSAGGDKAYEQYF. Here the CDR3 DNA reads TGTGCCAGCAGTGCCGGCGGGGACAAAGCCTACGAGCAGTACTTC.